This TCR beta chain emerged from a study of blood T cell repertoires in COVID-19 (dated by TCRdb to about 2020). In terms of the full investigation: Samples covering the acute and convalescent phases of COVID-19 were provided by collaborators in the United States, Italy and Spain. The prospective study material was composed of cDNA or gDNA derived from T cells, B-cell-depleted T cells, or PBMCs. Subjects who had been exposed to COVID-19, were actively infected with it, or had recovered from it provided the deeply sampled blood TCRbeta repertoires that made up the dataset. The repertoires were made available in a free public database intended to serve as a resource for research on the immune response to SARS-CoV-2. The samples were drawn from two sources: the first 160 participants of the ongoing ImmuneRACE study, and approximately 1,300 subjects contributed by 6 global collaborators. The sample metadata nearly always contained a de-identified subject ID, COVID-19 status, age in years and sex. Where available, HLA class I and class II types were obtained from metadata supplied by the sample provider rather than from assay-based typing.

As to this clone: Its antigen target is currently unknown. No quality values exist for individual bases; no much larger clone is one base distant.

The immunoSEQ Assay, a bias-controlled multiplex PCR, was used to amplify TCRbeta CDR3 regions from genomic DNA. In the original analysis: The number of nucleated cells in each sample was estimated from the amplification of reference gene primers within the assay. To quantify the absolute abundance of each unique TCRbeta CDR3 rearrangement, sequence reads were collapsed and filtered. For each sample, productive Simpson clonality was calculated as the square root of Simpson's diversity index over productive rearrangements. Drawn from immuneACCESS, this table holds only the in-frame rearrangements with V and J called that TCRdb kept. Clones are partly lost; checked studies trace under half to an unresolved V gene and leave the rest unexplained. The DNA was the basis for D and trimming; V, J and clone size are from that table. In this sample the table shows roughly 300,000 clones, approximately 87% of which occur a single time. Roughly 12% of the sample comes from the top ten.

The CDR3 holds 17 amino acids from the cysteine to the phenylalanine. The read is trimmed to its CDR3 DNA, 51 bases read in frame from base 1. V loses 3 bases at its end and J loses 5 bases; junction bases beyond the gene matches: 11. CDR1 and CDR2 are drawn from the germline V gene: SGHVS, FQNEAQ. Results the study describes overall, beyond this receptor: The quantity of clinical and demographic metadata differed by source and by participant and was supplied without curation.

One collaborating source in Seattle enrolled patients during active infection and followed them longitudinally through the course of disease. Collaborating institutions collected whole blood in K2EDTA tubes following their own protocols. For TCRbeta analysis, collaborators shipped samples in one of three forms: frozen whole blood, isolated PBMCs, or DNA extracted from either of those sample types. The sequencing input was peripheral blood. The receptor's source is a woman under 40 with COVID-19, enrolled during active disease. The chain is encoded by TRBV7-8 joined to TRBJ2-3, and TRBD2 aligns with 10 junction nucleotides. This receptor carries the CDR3 CASSFPTSGGAVDTQYF. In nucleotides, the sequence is TGTGCCAGCAGCTTCCCAACCAGCGGGGGGGCTGTAGATACGCAGTATTTT.